Presented here are 23 T cell receptor beta chains from one specimen sequenced in a study of T cell repertoires in cytomegalovirus infection. These receptors have no known antigen. TCRdb ran MiXCR on the reads and lists one entry per CDR3 protein. This sample has 600,000 to 700,000 distinct CDR3 sequences; around 31% occur once, and the top ten carry around a sixth. The sequences come from cultured PBMCs, collected from culture after CMV antigen stimulation. The receptors shown here come from a human donor in good health (CMV status not recorded). Some clones in this sample may be carry-over from other donors' samples.

The chain is built from TRBV30 and TRBJ1-2; D might be TRBD1 (5 bases). CDR1 and CDR2 (germline): GTSNPN, SVGIG (reference sequence). The CDR3 is made up of 11 amino acids. CDR3 protein: CAWDRDYGYTF. The DNA of the CDR3 is TGTGCTTGGGACCGAGACTATGGCTACACCTTC.

This clonotype was seen many times. The chain links TRBV7-8 to TRBJ2-5; weak D call: TRBD1 (5 bases). Deletions cut 5 bases from V and 2 bases from J, with 24 bases between. The germline CDR1 and CDR2 sequences are SGHVS and FQNEAQ. This CDR3 comprises 18 residues. In DNA form, the CDR3 reads TGTGCCAGCAGCCCCCTTTTAGGCGAACTTGGACAACAAGAGACCCAGTACTTC. Translated, it gives CASSPLLGELGQQETQYF.

This clonotype was counted a few times. The chain links TRBV7-2 to TRBJ2-3; the D call may be TRBD1 or TRBD2 (6 bases each). Trimming left V 5 bases short and J 10 bases short, with 19 bases between. The CDR3 has 14 residues. Germline V lookup: CDR1 SGHTA, CDR2 FQGNSA. CDR3 nucleotides: TGTGCCAGCAGCCGCCCCGGTAGGGGGGACGCGCAGTATTTT. Protein: CASSRPGRGDAQYF.

The rearrangement joins TRBV14 to TRBJ1-1; D ambiguous. The CDR3 totals 13 residues. CDR1 is SGHDN and CDR2 is FVKESK in the germline V gene. V was pared by 0 bases and J by 8 bases, with 10 bases between. CDR3 nucleotides: TGTGCCAGCAGCCAAGAGACCAGGCTAGAAGCTTTCTTT. Translated, it gives CASSQETRLEAFF.

V usage is TRBV6-8 and J usage is TRBJ2-7; 9 bases agree with TRBD1. This CDR3 contains 14 residues. Germline V gene lookup returns CDR1 MNHGY and CDR2 SAAAGT. V shed 10 bases and J 6 bases; nucleotides not matched to a gene: 13. DNA of the CDR3: TGTGCCACTAGGCGTGGGACAGGGAATGGCGAGCAGTACTTC. It translates to CATRRGTGNGEQYF.

The sample holds a few counts of this clonotype. The V call is TRBV12-3 or TRBV12-4, the J call TRBJ2-1; D gene uncertain. There are 14 residues in the CDR3. Trimming stripped 7 bases from V and 4 bases from J, with 14 bases between. CDR3 region: CASTLLSGYNEQFF. CDR3 nucleotide sequence: TGTGCCAGCACCCTTTTGTCGGGTTACAATGAGCAGTTCTTC.

This clonotype was picked up a small number of times. Here the CDR3 reads CATMWGVGTYYGYTF. The CDR3 nucleotides read TGTGCCACCATGTGGGGGGTTGGAACCTACTATGGCTACACCTTC. J is TRBJ1-2 and V is TRBV6-8; weak D call: TRBD1 (5 bases). Germline CDR1 is MNHGY and CDR2 is SAAAGT. CDR3 size: 15 residues. V was shortened by 10 bases and J by 3 bases, with 21 bases between the two germline ends.

The chain combines TRBV20-1 with TRBJ1-5; tentative D call: TRBD1 (5 bases). Trimming stripped 3 bases from V and 0 bases from J, with 12 bases between. This CDR3 region has 15 residues. CDR1 and CDR2 from the germline V gene are DFQATT and SNEGSKA (reference sequence). The DNA for the CDR3 is TGCAGTGCTAGTGGCACGGGACTTAGCAATCAGCCCCAGCATTTT. It specifies CSASGTGLSNQPQHF.

V is TRBV19 and J is TRBJ2-1; the D gene is possibly TRBD1 (6 bases). Per the germline V gene, CDR1 is LNHDA and CDR2 is SQIVND (reference sequence). V was cut by 4 bases and J by 6 bases, with 19 bases left in between. CDR3 length equals 16 residues. The DNA for the CDR3 is TGTGCCAGTAGTACCTCAGACAGGACGTGGGTCAATGAGCAGTTCTTC. Translated, it gives CASSTSDRTWVNEQFF.

This clonotype has a handful of counts. CDR3 nucleotide sequence: TGTGCCAGCAGTTACGGACTAGCCCCCGATGAGCAGTTCTTC. The encoded protein is CASSYGLAPDEQFF. The chain couples TRBV12-3 or TRBV12-4 to TRBJ2-1; 8 positions agree with TRBD2. V lost 4 bases, J lost 8 bases, and 7 bases stayed unmatched. This CDR3 is built from 14 residues.

V usage is TRBV29-1 and J usage is TRBJ1-1, with D tentatively TRBD1 (6 bases). V dropped 7 bases and J dropped 0 bases, with 9 bases sitting between them. The CDR3 is made up of 12 amino acids. CDR1 is SQVTM, CDR2 ANQGSEA, per germline. The CDR3 sequence is CSGGLMNTEAFF. Written as DNA, the CDR3 is TGCAGCGGGGGGCTCATGAACACTGAAGCTTTCTTT.

In this sample, this clonotype turned up a few times. This rearrangement joins TRBV5-5 to TRBJ1-1; D gene uncertain. The CDR3 consists of 14 residues. CDR1 SGHKS and CDR2 YYEKEE come from the germline V gene (reference sequence). The V end lost 0 bases, the J end lost 1 base, and 7 bases lay between the germline ends. In DNA, the CDR3 is TGTGCCAGCAGCTTGGTCCGACAGAACACTGAAGCTTTCTTT. This translates into CASSLVRQNTEAFF.

The chain couples TRBV5-4 to TRBJ2-7; 7 bases line up with TRBD2. The V and J ends lost 2 bases and 7 bases, in that order; junction bases with no gene match: 3. CDR1 is SGHNT, CDR2 YYREEE, per germline (reference sequence). This CDR3 spans 12 amino acids. The CDR3 here is CASSFLAEEQYF. The CDR3 nucleotides are TGTGCCAGCAGCTTCCTAGCGGAGGAGCAGTACTTC.

The chain uses TRBV7-2 and TRBJ2-3; TRBD2 matches 7 bases. This CDR3 contains 15 residues. Germline trimming cut 4 bases from V and 0 bases from J; bases unmatched to any gene: 4. Germline V gives CDR1 SGHTA, CDR2 FQGNSA. This CDR3 reads CASSSGGTSTDTQYF. CDR3 nucleotide sequence: TGTGCCAGCAGCTCGGGAGGTACGAGCACAGATACGCAGTATTTT.

The chain carries TRBV2 and TRBJ1-2; no definite D call. The CDR3 has 10 amino acids. The V gene lost 10 bases and the J gene lost 12 bases, with 15 bases spanning the gap. From germline, CDR1 is SNHLY and CDR2 FYNNEI. The CDR3: CATWASFHTF. As DNA, the CDR3 is TGTGCCACCTGGGCCTCCTTTCACACCTTC.

Here the CDR3 reads CSVGGTSGIYNEQFF. CDR3 coding DNA: TGCAGCGTTGGAGGGACTAGCGGAATCTACAATGAGCAGTTCTTC. The chain links TRBV29-1 to TRBJ2-1; 11 bases agree with TRBD2. The CDR3 sequence is 15 residues long. Germline-derived CDR1 and CDR2 are SQVTM and ANQGSEA. V was pared by 4 bases and J by 3 bases, with 5 bases of the junction left unmatched.

The V gene is TRBV7-2, the J gene TRBJ1-1; D is perhaps TRBD1 (6 bases). Germline V gives CDR1 SGHTA, CDR2 FQGNSA. The CDR3 extends over 14 amino acids. The V gene lost 5 bases and the J gene lost 4 bases, with 14 bases spanning the gap. The CDR3 nucleotides read TGTGCCAGCAGCCCCCAGGGGTGGAGCACTGAAGCTTTCTTT. This codes for CASSPQGWSTEAFF.

For this clonotype: Relative to the germline gene, one junction end is altered; a read error may explain this. The V call is TRBV12-3 or TRBV12-4, the J call TRBJ2-6, with 12 bases that match TRBD1. The CDR3 consists of 19 residues. The CDR3 bases are TGTGCCAGCAGTCGCACCCGGGACAGGGGGCGAGGGGGGGCCTACGTCCTGACTTTC. Its translation: CASSRTRDRGRGGAYVLTF.

The chain links TRBV20-1 to TRBJ1-6; weak D call: TRBD1 (5 bases). Germline CDR1 and CDR2: DFQATT and SNEGSKA (reference sequence). Trimming removed 6 bases from V and 8 bases from J, with 14 bases in between. The CDR3 spans 13 residues. Written as DNA, the CDR3 is TGCAGTGCCACGAAGGGGAGAGATTCACCCCTCCACTTT. The encoded protein is CSATKGRDSPLHF.

The CDR3 loop is CASSSEGRGETQYF. DNA for the CDR3: TGCGCCAGCAGCTCGGAGGGTCGGGGGGAGACCCAGTACTTC. The V call is TRBV5-1, the J call TRBJ2-5; a weak D match, TRBD2 (6 bases). The CDR3 extends over 14 amino acids. Deletions cut 3 bases from V and 5 bases from J, with 14 bases between. In germline, CDR1 is SGHRS, CDR2 YFSETQ.

The chain combines TRBV19 with TRBJ1-1; D unresolved. The germline CDR1 and CDR2 sequences are LNHDA and SQIVND (reference sequence). This CDR3 spans 12 amino acids. V was pared by 5 bases and J by 9 bases, with 13 bases between. The CDR3 DNA sequence: TGTGCCAGTAGTCTCCCAGGATGGCAAGCTTTCTTT. This gives the protein CASSLPGWQAFF.

This chain uses TRBV3-1 with TRBJ2-1; D tentatively fits TRBD1 or TRBD2 (6 bases each). Trimming took 3 bases from V and 5 from J, leaving 11 bases between them. The CDR3 has 14 residues. Germline lookup yields CDR1 LGHDT and CDR2 YNNKEL (reference sequence). The CDR3, as DNA: TGTGCCAGCAGCCAGAGGGGGGCCGACAATGAGCAGTTCTTC. Residues: CASSQRGADNEQFF.

The chain is built from TRBV20-1 and TRBJ2-1, with 7 bases aligning to TRBD1. With 6 bases clipped from V and 6 bases from J, the junction kept 17 bases outside the gene matches. The CDR3 has 16 residues. The germline V gene has CDR1 DFQATT and CDR2 SNEGSKA (reference sequence). CDR3: CSATTHTGVWINEQFF. The CDR3 DNA reads as TGCAGTGCCACGACCCATACAGGGGTTTGGATCAATGAGCAGTTCTTC.